The rows below give T cell receptor beta chains drawn from one sample of a study of T-cell memory formation after mild COVID-19. TCRdb re-derived calls from the 5' RACE reads in MiXCR, one entry per CDR3 protein. The sample contains 120,000 or so distinct CDR3 sequences, 15% to 20% of which appear only once. Sequencing input: PBMCs or a T cell subset sorted from them (not recorded which). These receptors were collected from an adult woman who had mild COVID-19 (a few samples of this study predate the infection). Cell type and time point are not known. Both conserved end residues are part of each CDR3. A D gene is named only where the DNA matches it firmly. Where a row states a size, it is once, few, many or the class of an expanded clone; other rows omit it.

V gene	clone size	J gene	D gene	CDR3 protein	CDR3 DNA
TRBV14	few	TRBJ2-7	TRBD1	CASSPHRTGIHEQYF	TGTGCCAGCAGCCCACACAGGACAGGGATACACGAGCAGTACTTC
TRBV12-3/TRBV12-4	NA	TRBJ2-3	NA	CASSFLHIDTQYF	TGTGCCAGCAGTTTCTTGCACATAGATACGCAGTATTTT
TRBV29-1	few	TRBJ2-7	NA	CSVSPGTGYEQYF	TGCAGCGTGAGTCCCGGGACGGGCTACGAGCAGTACTTC
TRBV7-8	few	TRBJ2-7	NA	CASSSLGGTQTTRLLYEQYF	TGTGCCAGCAGCTCCCTTGGCGGGACCCAAACAACTCGTCTTCTCTACGAGCAGTACTTC
TRBV6-2/TRBV6-3	few	TRBJ2-5	NA	CASSYPRPSEQETQYF	TGTGCCAGCAGTTACCCGCGTCCTAGCGAGCAAGAGACCCAGTACTTC
TRBV7-2	NA	TRBJ1-2	NA	CASSLGWGTSNYGYTF	TGTGCCAGCAGCTTAGGTTGGGGGACGTCTAACTATGGCTACACCTTC
TRBV5-1	many	TRBJ2-1	NA	CASSLASPNEQFF	TGCGCCAGCAGCTTGGCTTCACCCAATGAGCAGTTCTTC
TRBV20-1	few	TRBJ1-6	TRBD1	CSASIQGSYNSPLHF	TGCAGTGCTAGTATACAGGGGTCCTATAATTCACCCCTCCACTTT
TRBV6-2/TRBV6-3	few	TRBJ1-5	NA	CASSWNPQPQHF	TGTGCCAGCAGTTGGAACCCTCAGCCCCAGCATTTT
TRBV4-3	NA	TRBJ1-4	NA	CASSQDLSGPRKLFF	TGCGCCAGCAGCCAAGATCTGTCAGGGCCCCGAAAACTGTTTTTT
TRBV4-1	NA	TRBJ1-1	NA	CASSQVTANTEAFF	TGCGCCAGCAGCCAGGTGACAGCTAACACTGAAGCTTTCTTT
TRBV7-3	NA	TRBJ2-7	NA	CASSSYRGYEQYF	TGTGCCAGCAGCTCCTATCGGGGCTACGAGCAGTACTTC
TRBV15	NA	TRBJ2-7	NA	CATSRDRGTERQYF	TGTGCCACCAGCAGAGATCGGGGCACGGAGAGGCAGTACTTC
TRBV6-5	few	TRBJ2-1	TRBD2	CASSRTSGIYNEQFF	TGTGCCAGCAGCCGGACTAGCGGAATCTACAATGAGCAGTTCTTC
TRBV7-2	few	TRBJ2-1	TRBD2	CASSLVGLAGEGWFF	TGTGCCAGCAGCTTAGTCGGACTAGCGGGAGAAGGGTGGTTCTTC
TRBV12-3/TRBV12-4	NA	TRBJ2-2	NA	CASSRTGNTGELFF	TGTGCCAGCAGTCGGACGGGGAACACCGGGGAGCTGTTTTTT
TRBV14	NA	TRBJ2-3	TRBD2	CASSQGELAGSTDTQYF	TGTGCCAGCAGCCAAGGAGAACTAGCGGGAAGCACAGATACGCAGTATTTT
TRBV12-3/TRBV12-4	few	TRBJ2-1	NA	CASSFRERRNYNEQFF	TGTGCCAGCAGTTTTAGAGAGCGGCGTAACTACAATGAGCAGTTCTTC
TRBV7-2	NA	TRBJ2-4	TRBD2	CASSLERRWGTSGNLAKNIQYF	TGTGCCAGCAGCTTAGAAAGACGCTGGGGGACTAGCGGGAATTTAGCCAAAAACATTCAGTACTTC
TRBV5-1	NA	TRBJ2-7	TRBD1	CASSRIAGQGSYEQYF	TGCGCCAGCAGCCGAATAGCTGGACAGGGAAGCTACGAGCAGTACTTC
TRBV7-9	few	TRBJ2-3	TRBD2	CASSPRTSGVTDTQYF	TGTGCCAGCAGCCCGAGGACTAGCGGGGTCACAGATACGCAGTATTTT
TRBV7-6	few	TRBJ2-2	NA	CASSDPRQGDSGELFF	TGTGCCAGCAGCGACCCTCGGCAGGGCGACTCTGGGGAGCTGTTTTTT
TRBV24-1	few	TRBJ2-2	NA	CATSGHITGELFF	TGTGCCACCAGTGGACATATCACCGGGGAGCTGTTTTTT
TRBV2	NA	TRBJ2-4	NA	CASSDRDFYIQYF	TGTGCCAGCAGTGACAGGGATTTTTACATTCAGTACTTC
TRBV27	few	TRBJ2-1	NA	CATHPGLGYNEQFF	TGTGCCACCCACCCGGGACTGGGATACAATGAGCAGTTCTTC
TRBV10-2	few	TRBJ2-2	NA	CASSELRGSTGELFF	TGCGCCAGCAGTGAGCTTAGGGGTAGCACCGGGGAGCTGTTTTTT
TRBV7-8	few	TRBJ1-1	TRBD1	CASSHDRGRTAEAFF	TGTGCCAGCAGCCACGACAGGGGAAGGACTGCTGAAGCTTTCTTT
TRBV4-1	few	TRBJ1-6	TRBD1	CASSLPGGDYNSPLHF	TGCGCCAGCAGCCTTCCAGGGGGCGATTATAATTCACCCCTCCACTTT
TRBV5-6	NA	TRBJ2-7	NA	CASSSPWTEQYF	TGTGCCAGCAGCTCCCCGTGGACAGAGCAGTACTTC
TRBV6-2/TRBV6-3	few	TRBJ2-1	TRBD2	CASSYMSPHLAGGPYNEQFF	TGTGCCAGCAGTTACATGAGTCCCCACCTAGCGGGAGGGCCCTACAATGAGCAGTTCTTC
TRBV6-5	few	TRBJ2-2	NA	CASSYGLAYTGELFF	TGTGCCAGCAGTTACGGTCTAGCCTACACCGGGGAGCTGTTTTTT
TRBV5-1	NA	TRBJ1-6	TRBD1	CASSQGQGYSPLHF	TGCGCCAGCAGCCAAGGACAGGGCTACTCACCCCTCCACTTT
TRBV20-1	NA	TRBJ2-7	TRBD2	CSARAGTSLSEQYF	TGCAGTGCTAGAGCCGGGACTAGCCTCTCCGAGCAGTACTTC
TRBV7-9	few	TRBJ2-5	TRBD2	CASSPGRLAGGKKTQYF	TGTGCCAGCAGCCCAGGAAGGCTAGCGGGAGGTAAAAAGACCCAGTACTTC
TRBV6-5	few	TRBJ2-7	TRBD1	CASRERTGYAYEQYF	TGTGCCAGCAGGGAAAGGACAGGCTATGCCTACGAGCAGTACTTC
TRBV2	NA	TRBJ2-3	NA	CASGGGGRRGDTQYF	TGTGCCAGCGGGGGAGGGGGGCGCCGCGGAGATACGCAGTATTTT
TRBV6-5	NA	TRBJ2-2	NA	CASSYSTGSTGELFF	TGTGCCAGCAGTTACTCGACAGGAAGCACCGGGGAGCTGTTTTTT
TRBV6-6	few	TRBJ2-5	TRBD2	CASSYRRGTSRETQYF	TGTGCCAGCAGTTACAGGCGAGGGACTAGCAGAGAGACCCAGTACTTC
TRBV12-3/TRBV12-4	NA	TRBJ1-1	NA	CATQRGDTEAFF	TGTGCCACCCAGAGGGGGGACACTGAAGCTTTCTTT
TRBV5-4	NA	TRBJ2-5	NA	CASSLERTETQYF	TGTGCCAGCAGCTTGGAGAGGACAGAGACCCAGTACTTC
TRBV7-6	NA	TRBJ2-7	NA	CASSLEGRASASYEQYF	TGTGCCAGCAGCTTGGAGGGAAGGGCTAGCGCAAGCTACGAGCAGTACTTC
TRBV28	NA	TRBJ2-4	NA	CASGLAKNIQYF	TGTGCCAGTGGCTTAGCCAAAAACATTCAGTACTTC
TRBV7-9	few	TRBJ1-5	NA	CASSLARQGDNQPQHF	TGTGCCAGCAGCTTAGCTCGTCAGGGCGACAATCAGCCCCAGCATTTT
TRBV2	few	TRBJ2-5	TRBD2	CASTGTSGAQETQYF	TGTGCCAGCACCGGGACTAGCGGGGCTCAAGAGACCCAGTACTTC
TRBV15	NA	TRBJ2-7	NA	CATSAINEGGTDEYEQYF	TGTGCCACCAGCGCTATCAACGAGGGGGGGACGGATGAATACGAGCAGTACTTC
TRBV2	NA	TRBJ2-5	TRBD1	CASRGDRTYQETQYF	TGTGCCAGCAGGGGGGACAGAACGTACCAAGAGACCCAGTACTTC
TRBV7-9	NA	TRBJ2-3	NA	CASSLKARQGRTDTQYF	TGTGCCAGCAGCTTAAAGGCACGGCAGGGGCGGACAGATACGCAGTATTTT
TRBV7-3	NA	TRBJ2-3	NA	CASSLNTGSTDTQYF	TGTGCCAGCAGCTTAAATACGGGAAGCACAGATACGCAGTATTTT
TRBV5-1	NA	TRBJ1-1	NA	CASSLAGKGAEAFF	TGCGCCAGCAGCTTGGCCGGCAAGGGGGCTGAAGCTTTCTTT
TRBV24-1	NA	TRBJ1-5	NA	CATSDPGYNQPQHF	TGTGCCACCAGTGACCCAGGCTACAATCAGCCCCAGCATTTT
TRBV15	NA	TRBJ2-1	NA	CATRESSYNEQFF	TGTGCCACCCGGGAGAGCTCCTACAATGAGCAGTTCTTC
TRBV29-1	few	TRBJ2-1	TRBD2	CSVGRLAGGRNEQFF	TGCAGCGTTGGTAGACTAGCGGGAGGTAGGAATGAGCAGTTCTTC
TRBV5-1	few	TRBJ2-7	TRBD2	CASSAGTSGYEQYF	TGCGCCAGCAGCGCCGGGACTAGCGGCTACGAGCAGTACTTC
TRBV20-1	NA	TRBJ2-7	TRBD2	CSASILSGIYEQYF	TGCAGTGCTAGTATTCTTAGCGGGATATACGAGCAGTACTTC
TRBV24-1	NA	TRBJ2-1	TRBD2	CATSDPGLAGGTYNEQFF	TGTGCCACCAGTGACCCGGGACTAGCGGGAGGAACCTACAATGAGCAGTTCTTC